The 8 T cell receptor beta chains below all came from one sample that was sequenced in a study of blood T cell repertoires in COVID-19. Here immunoSEQ multiplex PCR was the method, and the copy in TCRdb shows in-frame clones only, minus some. The sample consists of fewer than 300,000 clones, around 90% of them appearing once. The sample comprised peripheral blood. Receptors were obtained from a woman aged 45 to 65 with COVID-19, enrolled during active disease.

This clone was seen once. The chain uses TRBV19 and TRBJ2-7; D remains ambiguous. The CDR3 covers 14 residues. Germline V CDR1 and CDR2: LNHDA, SQIVND (reference sequence). Trimming left V 3 bases short and J 5 bases short, with 14 bases between. This CDR3 is CASSIKPRLDEQYF. The CDR3 coding sequence is TGTGCCAGTAGTATCAAACCGCGCCTTGACGAGCAGTACTTC. Full variable domain (rest looked up from reference TRBV19 and TRBJ2-7): DGGITQSPKYLFRKEGQNVTLSCEQNLNHDAMYWYRQDPGQGLRLIYYSQIVNDFQKGDIAEGYSVSREKKESFPLTVTSAQKNPTAFYLCASSIKPRLDEQYFGPGTRLTVT.

The chain has TRBV11-3 and TRBJ2-3; the D gene is possibly TRBD1 (5 bases). This CDR3 comprises 16 residues. CDR1 is SGHNT, CDR2 YENEEA, per germline. The germline V and J ends were trimmed by 0 bases and 0 bases, with 10 bases remaining between them. CDR3 amino acids: CASSLDGRVSTDTQYF. DNA of the CDR3: TGTGCCAGCAGCTTAGATGGCAGGGTTAGCACAGATACGCAGTATTTT.

The chain employs TRBV5-6 and TRBJ1-5; possibly TRBD1 for D (5 bases). In germline, CDR1 is SGHDT, CDR2 YYEEEE. V was pared by 6 bases and J by 0 bases, with 13 bases between. The CDR3 is 15 amino acids. CDR3 DNA sequence: TGTGCCAGCACCCTGGGGGGATATAGCAATCAGCCCCAGCATTTT. It is translated as CASTLGGYSNQPQHF. Complete variable domain (other parts from reference TRBV5-6 and TRBJ1-5): DAGVTQSPTHLIKTRGQQVTLRCSPKSGHDTVSWYQQALGQGPQFIFQYYEEEERQRGNFPDRFSGHQFPNYSSELNVNALLLGDSALYLCASTLGGYSNQPQHFGDGTRLSIL.

V and J are TRBV7-9 and TRBJ2-2, with 13 positions matching TRBD2. This CDR3 region has 19 residues. Unmatched junction bases numbered 9, after V lost 4 bases and J lost 1 base. CDR1 SEHNR and CDR2 FQNEAQ come from the germline V gene (reference sequence). This CDR3 reads CASSSVGTSGNWNTGELFF. Here the CDR3 DNA reads TGTGCCAGCAGCTCCGTAGGGACTAGCGGGAACTGGAACACCGGGGAGCTGTTTTTT.

The chain joins TRBV19 to TRBJ2-1; 9 bases fit TRBD2. Germline V CDR1 and CDR2: LNHDA, SQIVND (reference sequence). V lost 5 bases and J lost 6; bases outside the gene matches: 8. The CDR3 contains 15 residues. The CDR3, as DNA: TGTGCCAGTAGTCAAGGGACTAGCTTCGGCAATGAGCAGTTCTTC. Amino acids: CASSQGTSFGNEQFF.

The sample holds one count of this clone. This chain uses TRBV6-1 with TRBJ2-5; possibly TRBD2 for D (5 bases). CDR3 size: 17 residues. Germline lookup yields CDR1 MNHNS and CDR2 SASEGT. Deletions cut 1 base from V and 4 bases from J, with 19 bases between. CDR3 sequence (DNA): TGTGCCAGCAGTGAAGGCTTCAGGCCAGCGGTGGCAGAGACCCAGTACTTC. It codes for CASSEGFRPAVAETQYF.

The chain has TRBV28 and TRBJ2-1; maybe TRBD2 (5 bases). With 6 bases removed from V and 3 bases from J, the gap between germline ends came to 21 bases. The length of the CDR3 is 17 residues. Germline CDR1 MDHEN, CDR2 SYDVKM. As DNA, the CDR3 is TGTGCCAGCAGCGGTAGCGCCCTCGGGAACGTCTACAATGAGCAGTTCTTC. It codes for CASSGSALGNVYNEQFF.

The chain has TRBV30 and TRBJ1-4; unclear D gene. Trimming took 2 bases from V and 4 from J, leaving 8 bases between them. The germline V gene has CDR1 GTSNPN and CDR2 SVGIG (reference sequence). This CDR3 contains 13 residues. The CDR3 here is CAWSSIGNEKLFF. For the CDR3, the DNA is TGTGCCTGGAGTTCCATCGGTAATGAAAAACTGTTTTTT.